Listed below are T cell receptor beta chains from one sample, sequenced in a study of T-cell memory formation after mild COVID-19. TCRdb passed the 5' RACE reads through MiXCR, listing each CDR3 protein once. The sample yields 450,000 to 650,000 distinct CDR3 sequences, roughly 22% seen once. Sequences were obtained from PBMCs or a T cell subset sorted from them (not recorded which). The receptors come from an adult woman who had mild COVID-19 (a few samples of this study predate the infection). Cell type and time point are not known. The CDR3 runs from the conserved cysteine through the conserved F or W. D genes are given only for firm matches. Only part of the rows carry a size: once, few, many, or a class if the clone is expanded.

>-|-|TRBJ2-7|TRBV7-9
TGTGCCAGCAGCTTAGCGGGATCCTTCTCCTACGAGCAGTACTTC
CASSLAGSFSYEQYF
>TRBD1|-|TRBJ2-7|TRBV29-1
TGCAGCGTTGCCATCTGGGACAGGTCCTACGAGCAGTACTTC
CSVAIWDRSYEQYF
>TRBD1|-|TRBJ2-2|TRBV5-1
TGCGCCAGCAGCCGGGGACAGGGGGACACCGGGGAGCTGTTTTTT
CASSRGQGDTGELFF
>-|few|TRBJ2-5|TRBV30
TGTGCCTCGACAGTGTACCAAGAGACCCAGTACTTC
CASTVYQETQYF
>-|-|TRBJ1-4|TRBV15
TGTGCCACTAAAGACATAACTAATGAAAAACTGTTTTTT
CATKDITNEKLFF
>-|-|TRBJ1-1|TRBV29-1
TGCAGCGTTGTTATGAACACTGAAGCTTTCTTT
CSVVMNTEAFF
>-|many|TRBJ2-3|TRBV6-5
TGTGCCAGCAGTTCTAGTTTAGCCGTTTCTAGCACAGATACGCAGTATTTT
CASSSSLAVSSTDTQYF
>-|many|TRBJ2-3|TRBV18
TGTGCCAGCTCACCGCCTCCAGGAGATACGCAGTATTTT
CASSPPPGDTQYF
>TRBD2|few|TRBJ2-7|TRBV7-9
TGTGCCAGCAGCTTCAGCGGGATACCCTACGAGCAGTACTTC
CASSFSGIPYEQYF
>-|-|TRBJ1-3|TRBV5-1
TGCGCCAGCAGCCTTACAGGGACTGGAAACACCATATATTTT
CASSLTGTGNTIYF
>-|-|TRBJ1-1|TRBV7-9
TGTGCCAGCAGCTCCCAATGGAGTTCCCATGAAGCTTTCTTT
CASSSQWSSHEAFF
>-|-|TRBJ2-5|TRBV12-3/TRBV12-4
TGTGCCAGCGGACCCGGGACAATGATGGAGACCCAGTACTTC
CASGPGTMMETQYF
>-|-|TRBJ2-1|TRBV6-5
TGTGCCAGCAGCCGGGGACCAATGGGCTCCAATGAGCAGTTCTTC
CASSRGPMGSNEQFF
>TRBD1|-|TRBJ2-2|TRBV7-3
TGTGCCAGCAGCAAGGGACAGGGAACCGGGGAGCTGTTTTTT
CASSKGQGTGELFF
>-|few|TRBJ1-1|TRBV7-9
TGTGCCAGCAGCTCAGCCATTCCTGTGAACACTGAAGCTTTCTTT
CASSSAIPVNTEAFF
>-|-|TRBJ1-1|TRBV14
TGTGCCAGCAGCCAATTCAGTAGTCTGGAAGCTTTCTTT
CASSQFSSLEAFF
>TRBD1|-|TRBJ1-6|TRBV5-1
TGCGCCAGCAGCTTTGTTTTTCGTCCGGTGGGACAGGGGGCGATAGGGGGGAATTCACCCCTCCACTTT
CASSFVFRPVGQGAIGGNSPLHF
>-|-|TRBJ2-7|TRBV7-9
TGTGCCAGCAGCTTACTGGTAGTACCCTACGAGCAGTACTTC
CASSLLVVPYEQYF
>-|few|TRBJ1-5|TRBV25-1
TGTGCCAGCAGTGAATCGGGGGTGCTCAATCAGCCCCAGCATTTT
CASSESGVLNQPQHF
>-|-|TRBJ2-5|TRBV25-1
TGTGCCAGCAGTGATTGGGGGGGGCCTCGGGGAGAGACCCAGTACTTC
CASSDWGGPRGETQYF
>-|-|TRBJ1-1|TRBV6-1
TGTGCCAGCAGGGATTGGGTTCAAGCAGACACTGAAGCTTTCTTT
CASRDWVQADTEAFF
>TRBD1|-|TRBJ1-2|TRBV20-1
TGCAGTGCTGAGAGGGGGCCTCTCTATGGCTACACCTTC
CSAERGPLYGYTF
>TRBD2|-|TRBJ2-1|TRBV6-6
TGTGCCAGCATCTCGGGGCGACTAGCGTCTTACAATGAGCAGTTCTTC
CASISGRLASYNEQFF